Detailed here is one TCR beta chain. Sequenced by immunoSEQ multiplex PCR; TCRdb stores in-frame clones only, minus some. The table lists about 54,000 clones, about 90% of them singletons. These data originate in a study of blood T cell repertoires in COVID-19. At the level of the study: COVID-19 samples, acute and convalescent, were from the United States, Italy and Spain.

The TCR sequence derives from a woman in her sixties or seventies with active or convalescent COVID-19. The sequencing sample was made of peripheral blood.

The CDR3 DNA follows: TGCAGCGCATCTCGGACAGGAGGGACTGAAGCTTTCTTT. Its translation is CSASRTGGTEAFF. V usage is TRBV29-1 and J usage is TRBJ1-1; 7 positions match TRBD1. This CDR3 spans 13 amino acids. Germline V CDR1 and CDR2: SQVTM, ANQGSEA. V lost 7 bases to trimming and J lost 5 bases; unmatched junction nucleotides: 10.